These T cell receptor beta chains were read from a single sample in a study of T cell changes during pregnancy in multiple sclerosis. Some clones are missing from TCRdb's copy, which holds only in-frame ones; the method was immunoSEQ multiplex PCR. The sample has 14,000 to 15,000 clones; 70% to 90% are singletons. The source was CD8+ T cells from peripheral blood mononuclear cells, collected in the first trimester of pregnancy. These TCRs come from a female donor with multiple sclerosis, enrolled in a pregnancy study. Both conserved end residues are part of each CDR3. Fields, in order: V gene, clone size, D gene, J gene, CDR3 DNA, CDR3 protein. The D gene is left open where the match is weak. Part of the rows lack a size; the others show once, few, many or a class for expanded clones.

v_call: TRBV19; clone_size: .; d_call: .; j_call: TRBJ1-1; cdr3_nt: TGTGCCAGTAGTATAGACCCCAGGGAAAAGAACACTGAAGCTTTCTTT; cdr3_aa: CASSIDPREKNTEAFF
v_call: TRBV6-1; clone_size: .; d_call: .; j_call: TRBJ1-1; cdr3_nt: TGTGCCAGCAGTGAAGACTCGGACAGTGAAGCTTTCTTT; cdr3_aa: CASSEDSDSEAFF
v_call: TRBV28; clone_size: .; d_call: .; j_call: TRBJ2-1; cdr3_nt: TGTGCCAGCAGTTTCCCGATAGCGGAGGTTACCTACAATGAGCAGTTCTTC; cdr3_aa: CASSFPIAEVTYNEQFF
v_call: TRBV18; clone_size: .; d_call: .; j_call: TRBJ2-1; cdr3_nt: TGTGCCAGCTCACCACGAGCGGTTTCCTACAATGAGCAGTTCTTC; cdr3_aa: CASSPRAVSYNEQFF
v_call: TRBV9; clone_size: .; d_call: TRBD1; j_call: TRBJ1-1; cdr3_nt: TGTGCCAGCAGCCCGGGACAGGCGGGCACTGAAGCTTTCTTT; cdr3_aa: CASSPGQAGTEAFF
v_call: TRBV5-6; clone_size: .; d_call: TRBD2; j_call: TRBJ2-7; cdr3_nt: TGTGCCAGCAATATACTAGCGGGAGGCAGGACCTACGAGCAGTACTTC; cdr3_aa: CASNILAGGRTYEQYF
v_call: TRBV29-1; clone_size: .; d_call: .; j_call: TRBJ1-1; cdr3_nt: TGCAGCGTTGGACTCTCGAACACTGAAGCTTTCTTT; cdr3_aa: CSVGLSNTEAFF
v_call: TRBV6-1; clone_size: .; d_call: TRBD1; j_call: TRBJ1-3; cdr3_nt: TGTGCCAGCAGTGGGGTCGGGGACAGCTCTGGAAACACCATATATTTT; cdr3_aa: CASSGVGDSSGNTIYF
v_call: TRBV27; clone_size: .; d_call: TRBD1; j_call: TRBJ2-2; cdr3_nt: TGTGCCAGCAGTTCACGCCTCGGGACAGCGAACACCGGGGAGCTGTTTTTT; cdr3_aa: CASSSRLGTANTGELFF
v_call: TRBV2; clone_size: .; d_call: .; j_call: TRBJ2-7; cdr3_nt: TGTGCCAGCAGGGTCGGGATCTACGAGCAGTACTTC; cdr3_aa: CASRVGIYEQYF
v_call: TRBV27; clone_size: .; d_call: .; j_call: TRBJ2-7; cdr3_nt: TGTGCCAGCAGTTTAGGGCAGACCTACGAGCAGTACTTC; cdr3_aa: CASSLGQTYEQYF
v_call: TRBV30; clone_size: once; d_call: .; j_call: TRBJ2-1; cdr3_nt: TGTGCCTGGAAAGGGGGCTCCTACAATGAGCAGTTCTTC; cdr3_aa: CAWKGGSYNEQFF
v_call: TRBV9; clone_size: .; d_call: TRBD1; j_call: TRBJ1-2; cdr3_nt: TGTGCCAGCAGCGGACACGGGACAGGGGATGGCTACACCTTC; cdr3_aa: CASSGHGTGDGYTF
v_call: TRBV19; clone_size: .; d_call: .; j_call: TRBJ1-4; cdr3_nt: TGTGCCAGTATGAGGTCGGCTAATGAAAAACTGTTTTTT; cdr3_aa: CASMRSANEKLFF
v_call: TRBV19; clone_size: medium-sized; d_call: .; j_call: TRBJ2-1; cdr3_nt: TGTGCCAGTAGTATAGGTTGGGGCAGGGACTACAATGAGCAGTTCTTC; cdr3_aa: CASSIGWGRDYNEQFF
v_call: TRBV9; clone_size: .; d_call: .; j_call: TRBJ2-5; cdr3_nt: TGTGCCAGCAGCGTAGTTAGCGGACGACAAGAGACCCAGTACTTC; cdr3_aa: CASSVVSGRQETQYF
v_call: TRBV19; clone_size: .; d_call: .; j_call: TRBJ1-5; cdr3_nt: TGTGCCAGTAGGCGTAGTGATTTTCCCAATCAGCCCCAGCATTTT; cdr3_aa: CASRRSDFPNQPQHF
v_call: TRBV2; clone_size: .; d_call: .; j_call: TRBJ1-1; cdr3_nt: TGTGCCAGCAGTGTATCGAGGGAAGCTTTCTTT; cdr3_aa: CASSVSREAFF
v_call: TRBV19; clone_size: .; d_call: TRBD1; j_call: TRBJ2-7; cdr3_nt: TGTGCCAGTAGACTGGACAGGGGTGCTTACGAGCAGTACTTC; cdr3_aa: CASRLDRGAYEQYF
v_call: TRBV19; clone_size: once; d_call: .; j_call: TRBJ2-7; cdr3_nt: TGTGCCAGTAGTATTGGCAGCTCCTACGAGCAGTACTTC; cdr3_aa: CASSIGSSYEQYF
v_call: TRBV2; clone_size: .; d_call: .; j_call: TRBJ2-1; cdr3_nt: TGTGCCAGCTGGTTTCAGGGGGAGGTGTTCTTC; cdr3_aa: CASWFQGEVFF
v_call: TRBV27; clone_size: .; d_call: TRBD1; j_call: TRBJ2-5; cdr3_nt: TGTGCCAGCAGTCAAGGGGACAGGGTTTTGTTGGATAGAGAGACCCAGTACTTC; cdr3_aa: CASSQGDRVLLDRETQYF
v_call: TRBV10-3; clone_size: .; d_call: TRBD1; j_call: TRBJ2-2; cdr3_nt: TGTGCCATCAGACCCGTAGAAGCCCGGGACAGGGAATTTGCCGGGGAGCTGTTTTTT; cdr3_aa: CAIRPVEARDREFAGELFF
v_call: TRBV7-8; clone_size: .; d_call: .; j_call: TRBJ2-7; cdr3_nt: TGTGCCAGCAGGATGCGGCGCCCTCCCTACGAGCAGTACTTC; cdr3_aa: CASRMRRPPYEQYF
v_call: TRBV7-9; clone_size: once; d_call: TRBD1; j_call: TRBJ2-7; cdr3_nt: TGTGCCAGCAGCCCCTACCCTGGACAGGGGAGATACGAGCAGTACTTC; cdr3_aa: CASSPYPGQGRYEQYF
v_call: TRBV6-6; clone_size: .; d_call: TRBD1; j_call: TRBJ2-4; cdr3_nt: TGTGCCAGCAGTCAGGACAGGGGTAACATTCAGTACTTC; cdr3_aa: CASSQDRGNIQYF
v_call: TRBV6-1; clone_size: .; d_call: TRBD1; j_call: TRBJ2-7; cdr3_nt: TGTGCCAGCAGTGAAGCGGACAGGGAGGACGAGCAGTACTTC; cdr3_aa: CASSEADREDEQYF
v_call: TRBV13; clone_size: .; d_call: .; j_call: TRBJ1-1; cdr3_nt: TGTGCCAGCAGCCCGACAGGAAAAACTGAAGCTTTCTTT; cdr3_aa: CASSPTGKTEAFF
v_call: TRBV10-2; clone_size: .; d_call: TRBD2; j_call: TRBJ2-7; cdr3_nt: TGCGCCAGCACCGGGACTAGCGGGGCTTACGAGCAGTACTTC; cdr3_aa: CASTGTSGAYEQYF
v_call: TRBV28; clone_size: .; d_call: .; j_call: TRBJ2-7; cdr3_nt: TGTGCCAGCAGTTTTCTGGACAGTCGCAACGAGCAGTACTTC; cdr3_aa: CASSFLDSRNEQYF
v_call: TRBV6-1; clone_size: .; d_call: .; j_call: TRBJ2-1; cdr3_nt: TGTGCCAGCAGCGTTGGGGGGTACTACAATGAGCAGTTCTTC; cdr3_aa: CASSVGGYYNEQFF
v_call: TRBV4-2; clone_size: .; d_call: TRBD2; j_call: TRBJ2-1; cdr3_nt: TGTGCCAGCAGCCAAGAAGCGGGGGGGCCCTACAATGAGCAGTTCTTC; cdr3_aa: CASSQEAGGPYNEQFF
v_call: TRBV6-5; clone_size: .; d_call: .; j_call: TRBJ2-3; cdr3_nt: TGTGCCAGCAGTTACCTGGCGGGGGCCTGGACAGATACGCAGTATTTT; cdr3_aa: CASSYLAGAWTDTQYF
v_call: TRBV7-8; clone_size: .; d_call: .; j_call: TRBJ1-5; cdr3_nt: TGTGCCAGCAGCTTAGCAGGGGATCAGCCCCAGCATTTT; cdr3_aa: CASSLAGDQPQHF
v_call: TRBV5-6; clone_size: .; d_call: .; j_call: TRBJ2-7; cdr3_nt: TGTGCCAGCAGCTTGAAGCTCTCCTCCTACGAGCAGTACTTC; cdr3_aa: CASSLKLSSYEQYF
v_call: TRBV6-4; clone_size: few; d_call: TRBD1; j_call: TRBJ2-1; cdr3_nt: TGTGCCAGCAGTGAGGGGACAGGGGACTACAATGAGCAGTTCTTC; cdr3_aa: CASSEGTGDYNEQFF
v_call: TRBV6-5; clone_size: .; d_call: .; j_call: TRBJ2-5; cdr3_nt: TGTGCCAGCAGTTACAGGCGGGCGGTTCAAGAGACCCAGTACTTC; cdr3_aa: CASSYRRAVQETQYF
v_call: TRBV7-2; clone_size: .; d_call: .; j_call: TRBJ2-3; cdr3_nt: TGTGCCAGCAGCTTAGGTGGAGCCACAGATACGCAGTATTTT; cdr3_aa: CASSLGGATDTQYF
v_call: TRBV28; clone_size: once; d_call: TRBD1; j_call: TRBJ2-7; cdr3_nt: TGTGCCAGCAGTTTAAGGACAGGATGGAGCGAGCAGTACTTC; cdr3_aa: CASSLRTGWSEQYF
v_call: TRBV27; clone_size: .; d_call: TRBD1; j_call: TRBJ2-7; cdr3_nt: TGTGCCAGCAGCCCGACAGGGATCCACGAGCAGTACTTC; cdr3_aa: CASSPTGIHEQYF
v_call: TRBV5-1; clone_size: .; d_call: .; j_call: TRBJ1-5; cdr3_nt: TGCGCCAGCAGCTTGGTTCCGGCGGATAACAATCAGCCCCAGCATTTT; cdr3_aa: CASSLVPADNNQPQHF
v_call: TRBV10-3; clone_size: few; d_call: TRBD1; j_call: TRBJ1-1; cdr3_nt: TGTGCCACCCTGAGGACAGGGAACACTGAAGCTTTCTTT; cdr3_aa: CATLRTGNTEAFF
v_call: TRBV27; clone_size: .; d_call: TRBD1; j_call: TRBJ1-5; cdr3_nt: TGTGCCAGCAGTTTTTCCAGGGGGAATCAGCCCCAGCATTTT; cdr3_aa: CASSFSRGNQPQHF
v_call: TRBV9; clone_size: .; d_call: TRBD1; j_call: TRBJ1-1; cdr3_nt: TGTGCCAGCAGCAGATTGACAGGGCCGAACACTGAAGCTTTCTTT; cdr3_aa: CASSRLTGPNTEAFF
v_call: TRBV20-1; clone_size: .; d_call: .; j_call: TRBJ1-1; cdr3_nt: TGCAGTGCTAGAGGCCTAGGAGCTTTCTTT; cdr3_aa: CSARGLGAFF
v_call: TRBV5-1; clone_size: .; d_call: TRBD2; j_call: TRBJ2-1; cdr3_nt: TGCGCCAGCAGCTTGGCCGGCGGGGGGAGCAATGAGCAGTTCTTC; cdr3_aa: CASSLAGGGSNEQFF
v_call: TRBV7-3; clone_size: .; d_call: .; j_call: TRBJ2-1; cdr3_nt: TGTGCCAGCAGCGCAGACAGCTACAATGAGCAGTTCTTC; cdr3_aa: CASSADSYNEQFF
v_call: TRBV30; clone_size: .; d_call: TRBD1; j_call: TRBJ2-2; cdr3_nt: TGTGCCTGGAGTGAACAGGGGGCGGACACCGGGGAGCTGTTTTTT; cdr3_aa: CAWSEQGADTGELFF
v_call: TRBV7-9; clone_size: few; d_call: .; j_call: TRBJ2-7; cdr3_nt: TGTGCCAGCAGCATCCGTGGTGGAGGGAACGAGCAGTACTTC; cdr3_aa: CASSIRGGGNEQYF
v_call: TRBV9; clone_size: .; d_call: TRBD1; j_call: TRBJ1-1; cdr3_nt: TGTGCCAGCAGCGCCCCCACCGAAGGGGGCAGGGTGAACACTGAAGCTTTCTTT; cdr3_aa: CASSAPTEGGRVNTEAFF
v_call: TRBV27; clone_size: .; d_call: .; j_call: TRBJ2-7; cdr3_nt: TGTGCCAGCAGGCCCCTCGATGCGAGCTCCTACGAGCAGTACTTC; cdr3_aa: CASRPLDASSYEQYF
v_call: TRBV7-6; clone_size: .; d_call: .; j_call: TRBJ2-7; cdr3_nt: TGTGCCAGCAGCTTAGCCCCAGACACTTCCCCCTACGAGCAGTACTTC; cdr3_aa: CASSLAPDTSPYEQYF
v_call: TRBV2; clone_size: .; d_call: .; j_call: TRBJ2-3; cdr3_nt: TGTGCCAGCAGTGAAACACGGGATTATTTTTCAGATACGCAGTATTTT; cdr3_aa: CASSETRDYFSDTQYF
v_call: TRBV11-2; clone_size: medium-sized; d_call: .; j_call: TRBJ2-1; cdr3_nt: TGTGCCAGCAGCCCGGGGAGCGTTGAGCAGTTCTTC; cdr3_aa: CASSPGSVEQFF